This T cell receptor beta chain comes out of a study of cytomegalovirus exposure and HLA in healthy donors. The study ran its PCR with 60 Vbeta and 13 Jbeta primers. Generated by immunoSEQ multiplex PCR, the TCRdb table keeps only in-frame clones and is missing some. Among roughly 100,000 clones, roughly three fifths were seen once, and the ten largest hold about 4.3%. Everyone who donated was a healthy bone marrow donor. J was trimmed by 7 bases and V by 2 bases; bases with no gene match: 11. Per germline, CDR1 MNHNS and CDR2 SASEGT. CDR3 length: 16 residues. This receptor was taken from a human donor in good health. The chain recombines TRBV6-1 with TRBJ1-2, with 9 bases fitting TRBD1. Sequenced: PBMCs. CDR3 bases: TGTGCCAGCAGTGAATCACCGGACAGGGGAGGAAGTGGCTACACCTTC. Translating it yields CASSESPDRGGSGYTF.